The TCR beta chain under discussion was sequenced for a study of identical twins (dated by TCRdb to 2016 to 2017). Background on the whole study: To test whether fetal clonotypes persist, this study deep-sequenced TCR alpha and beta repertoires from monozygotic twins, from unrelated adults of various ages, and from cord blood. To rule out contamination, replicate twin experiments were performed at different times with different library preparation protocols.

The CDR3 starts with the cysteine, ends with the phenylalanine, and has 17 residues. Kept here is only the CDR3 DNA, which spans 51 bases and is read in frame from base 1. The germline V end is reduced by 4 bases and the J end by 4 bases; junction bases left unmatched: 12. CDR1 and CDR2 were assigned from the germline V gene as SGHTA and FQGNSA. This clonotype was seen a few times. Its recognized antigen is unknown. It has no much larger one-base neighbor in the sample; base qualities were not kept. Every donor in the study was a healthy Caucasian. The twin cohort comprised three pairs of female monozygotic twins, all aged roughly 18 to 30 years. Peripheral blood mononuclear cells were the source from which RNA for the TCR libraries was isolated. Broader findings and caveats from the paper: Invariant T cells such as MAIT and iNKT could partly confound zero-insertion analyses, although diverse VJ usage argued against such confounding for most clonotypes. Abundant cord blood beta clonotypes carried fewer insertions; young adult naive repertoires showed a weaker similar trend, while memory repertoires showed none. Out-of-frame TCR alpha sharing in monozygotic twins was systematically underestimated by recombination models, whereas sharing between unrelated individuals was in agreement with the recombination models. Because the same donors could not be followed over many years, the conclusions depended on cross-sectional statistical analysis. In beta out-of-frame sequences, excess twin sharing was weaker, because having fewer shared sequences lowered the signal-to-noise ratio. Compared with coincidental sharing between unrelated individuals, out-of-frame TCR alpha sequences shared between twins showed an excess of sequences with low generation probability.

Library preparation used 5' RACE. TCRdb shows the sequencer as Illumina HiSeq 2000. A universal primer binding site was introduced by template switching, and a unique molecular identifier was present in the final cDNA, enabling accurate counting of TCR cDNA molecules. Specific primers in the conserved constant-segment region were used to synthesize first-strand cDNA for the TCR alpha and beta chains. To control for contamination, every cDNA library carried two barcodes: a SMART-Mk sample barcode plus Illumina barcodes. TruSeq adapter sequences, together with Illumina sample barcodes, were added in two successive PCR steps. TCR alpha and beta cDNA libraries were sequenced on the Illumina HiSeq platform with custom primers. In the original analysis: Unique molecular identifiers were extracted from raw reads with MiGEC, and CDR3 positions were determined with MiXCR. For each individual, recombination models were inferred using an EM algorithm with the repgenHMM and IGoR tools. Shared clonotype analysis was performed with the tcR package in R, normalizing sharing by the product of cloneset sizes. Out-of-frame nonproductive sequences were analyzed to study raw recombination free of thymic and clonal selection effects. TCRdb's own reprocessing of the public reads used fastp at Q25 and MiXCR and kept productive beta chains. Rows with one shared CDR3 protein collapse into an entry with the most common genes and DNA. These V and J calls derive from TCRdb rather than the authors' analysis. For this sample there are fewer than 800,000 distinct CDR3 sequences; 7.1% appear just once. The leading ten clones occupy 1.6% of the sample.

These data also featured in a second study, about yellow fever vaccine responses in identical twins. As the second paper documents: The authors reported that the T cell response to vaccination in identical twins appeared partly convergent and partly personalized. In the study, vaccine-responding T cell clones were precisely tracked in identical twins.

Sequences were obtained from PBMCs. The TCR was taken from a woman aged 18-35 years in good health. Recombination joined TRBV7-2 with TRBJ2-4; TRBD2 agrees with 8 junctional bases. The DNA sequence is TGTGCCAGCAGCTCCCCCGGAGTAGCGGGACCTAAAAACATTCAGTACTTC. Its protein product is CASSSPGVAGPKNIQYF. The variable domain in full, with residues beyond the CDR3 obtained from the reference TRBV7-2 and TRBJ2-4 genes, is GAGVSQSPSNKVTEKGKDVELRCDPISGHTALYWYRQSLGQGLEFLIYFQGNSAPDKSGLPSDRFSAERTGGSVSTLTIQRTQQEDSAVYLCASSSPGVAGPKNIQYFGAGTRLSVL.